Listed below are T cell receptor beta chains from one sample, sequenced in a study of long-term antiretroviral therapy in people with HIV. The repertoire was sequenced with immunoSEQ multiplex PCR; TCRdb's copy has only in-frame clones and lacks some. This sample has 34,000 or so clones, with about 80% found just once. Sequenced here: unsorted PBMCs, sampled 0.6 years after starting antiretroviral therapy. These TCRs come from a man aged 18 to 35 with HIV. Each CDR3 is given with its conserved first and last residue. D genes are given only for firm matches. Clone size is not always given. Where it is, it says once, few, many or a class for expanded clones.

D gene	V gene	clone size	J gene	CDR3 protein	CDR3 DNA
TRBD2	TRBV19	.	TRBJ2-1	CASSILAGYNEQFF	TGTGCCAGTAGTATTTTAGCGGGGTACAATGAGCAGTTCTTC
TRBD2	TRBV25-1	once	TRBJ2-4	CASWGGVAKNIQYF	TGTGCCAGCTGGGGGGGGGTGGCCAAAAACATTCAGTACTTC
TRBD2	TRBV6-5	.	TRBJ2-7	CASSFRDYSSYEQYF	TGTGCCAGCAGTTTCCGGGACTATTCATCCTACGAGCAGTACTTC
.	TRBV29-1	.	TRBJ2-3	CSVVANTDTQYF	TGCAGCGTTGTGGCCAACACAGATACGCAGTATTTT
TRBD2	TRBV6-1	.	TRBJ2-7	CASSETSGSSYEQYF	TGTGCCAGCAGTGAGACTAGCGGGAGCTCCTACGAGCAGTACTTC
TRBD1	TRBV5-1	.	TRBJ2-1	CASSRQGDEQFF	TGCGCCAGCAGCCGACAGGGCGATGAGCAGTTCTTC
TRBD1	TRBV19	.	TRBJ2-7	CASSIRTGPEQYF	TGTGCCAGTAGTATCAGGACAGGGCCCGAGCAGTACTTC
TRBD2	TRBV18	.	TRBJ2-1	CASSPEGSGSFYNEQFF	TGTGCCAGCTCACCGGAAGGTAGCGGGAGCTTCTACAATGAGCAGTTCTTC
TRBD1	TRBV19	few	TRBJ1-5	CASSSRTGGRNQPQHF	TGTGCCAGTAGTTCCCGGACAGGGGGGCGCAATCAGCCCCAGCATTTT
.	TRBV2	.	TRBJ2-3	CASSEVQVGTDTQYF	TGTGCCAGCAGTGAAGTCCAGGTGGGGACAGATACGCAGTATTTT
.	TRBV7-2	few	TRBJ2-7	CASSLSIGTPSIEQYF	TGTGCCAGCAGCTTATCGATCGGGACACCCTCGATAGAGCAGTACTTC
.	TRBV28	.	TRBJ2-7	CASRIQGYEQYF	TGTGCCAGCAGGATACAGGGCTACGAGCAGTACTTC
.	TRBV7-9	.	TRBJ2-5	CASSLAQGGETQYF	TGTGCCAGCAGCTTAGCTCAGGGGGGAGAGACCCAGTACTTC
.	TRBV5-6	.	TRBJ1-2	CASSFGGGGYTF	TGTGCCAGCAGCTTTGGGGGCGGTGGCTACACCTTC
TRBD2	TRBV5-1	.	TRBJ2-5	CASSPQLAGGKETQYF	TGCGCCAGCAGCCCACAACTAGCGGGAGGGAAAGAGACCCAGTACTTC
.	TRBV9	.	TRBJ1-4	CASSVGGRQEKLFF	TGTGCCAGCAGCGTCGGGGGGCGCCAGGAAAAACTGTTTTTT
.	TRBV7-9	.	TRBJ2-7	CASSLDGDSYEQYF	TGTGCCAGCAGCTTAGATGGGGACTCCTACGAGCAGTACTTC
TRBD2	TRBV25-1	.	TRBJ2-1	CASSDHLSSGPSYNEQFF	TGTGCCAGCAGTGATCACCTTTCTAGCGGGCCTTCCTACAATGAGCAGTTCTTC
TRBD1	TRBV6-6	.	TRBJ1-1	CASSYKGADTEAFF	TGTGCCAGCAGTTACAAGGGGGCGGACACTGAAGCTTTCTTT
.	TRBV7-9	few	TRBJ2-2	CASSLSHFELFF	TGTGCCAGCAGCTTGTCACATTTTGAGCTGTTTTTT
.	TRBV9	.	TRBJ1-5	CASSIVPNQPQHF	TGTGCCAGCAGCATCGTCCCGAATCAGCCCCAGCATTTT
.	TRBV10-3	.	TRBJ1-1	CAIRAGTPNTEAFF	TGTGCCATCAGGGCCGGGACACCAAACACTGAAGCTTTCTTT
.	TRBV6-5	.	TRBJ2-7	CASTDSSSYEQYF	TGTGCCAGTACGGACAGCAGCTCCTACGAGCAGTACTTC
TRBD2	TRBV19	.	TRBJ2-7	CASSVLAGVGNEQYF	TGTGCCAGTAGTGTACTAGCGGGAGTTGGGAACGAGCAGTACTTC
.	TRBV9	few	TRBJ2-1	CASSVGGGLADNEQFF	TGTGCCAGCAGCGTAGGGGGGGGGCTAGCGGACAATGAGCAGTTCTTC
.	TRBV6-6	.	TRBJ1-5	CASTPGGGGQPQHF	TGTGCCAGCACCCCGGGGGGGGGAGGTCAGCCCCAGCATTTT
.	TRBV5-5	.	TRBJ1-3	CASSPLDMGGNTIYF	TGTGCCAGCAGCCCACTAGACATGGGCGGAAACACCATATATTTT
TRBD1	TRBV7-2	.	TRBJ2-5	CASRSGTGVYQETQYF	TGTGCCAGCAGATCCGGGACAGGGGTCTACCAAGAGACCCAGTACTTC
.	TRBV5-4	once	TRBJ1-2	CASSLGAGNYGYTF	TGTGCCAGCAGCTTAGGGGCCGGCAACTATGGCTACACCTTC
.	TRBV6-5	.	TRBJ2-3	CASSLGGVTDTQYF	TGTGCCAGCAGTTTGGGGGGAGTAACAGATACGCAGTATTTT
.	TRBV5-1	.	TRBJ2-1	CASTATESSSYNEQFF	TGCGCCAGCACCGCGACGGAGAGTTCCTCCTACAATGAGCAGTTCTTC
.	TRBV4-3	few	TRBJ2-1	CARGQSEQFF	TGCGCCAGAGGACAGAGTGAGCAGTTCTTC
TRBD1	TRBV15	.	TRBJ1-5	CATSRGQSNQPQHF	TGTGCCACCAGCAGGGGACAGAGCAATCAGCCCCAGCATTTT
.	TRBV28	.	TRBJ1-1	CASRRVIDGTEAFF	TGTGCCAGCAGAAGGGTTATTGACGGCACTGAAGCTTTCTTT
TRBD1	TRBV29-1	.	TRBJ2-3	CSTAGTAKIATDTQYF	TGCAGCACCGCCGGGACAGCTAAGATAGCGACAGATACGCAGTATTTT
.	TRBV9	.	TRBJ2-3	CASSAFEADTQYF	TGTGCCAGCAGCGCCTTTGAGGCAGATACGCAGTATTTT
.	TRBV18	.	TRBJ2-2	CASSAQGNTGELFF	TGTGCCAGCTCAGCTCAGGGGAACACCGGGGAGCTGTTTTTT
.	TRBV7-2	.	TRBJ2-7	CASSPGPLDIEQYF	TGTGCCAGCAGTCCGGGTCCTTTGGACATCGAGCAGTACTTC
TRBD1	TRBV10-2	.	TRBJ2-7	CASISGTGNYEQYF	TGCGCCAGCATTTCAGGGACAGGGAATTACGAGCAGTACTTC
.	TRBV2	.	TRBJ1-2	CASTTTGLGGYTF	TGTGCCAGCACCACGACAGGTCTCGGTGGCTACACCTTC
.	TRBV28	.	TRBJ2-7	CASRAWSYEQYF	TGTGCCAGCAGGGCCTGGTCCTACGAGCAGTACTTC